The source of this T cell receptor beta chain is a study of blood T cells in healthy people across ages. On the study more broadly: Using template switching, researchers captured about one barcoded beta molecule for each two T cells.

Regarding this clonotype: The antigen is not known.

The second PCR ran roughly 6 to 11 cycles with a sample-barcoded 5' primer and J-beta primers. TCRdb re-called the 5' RACE reads through MiXCR, storing one row per CDR3 protein. The table records over a million distinct CDR3 sequences, 42% of them present only once. The CDR3 consists of 12 residues. Trimming removed 5 bases from V and 7 bases from J; junction bases left unmatched: 5. The germline V gene has CDR1 SGHVS and CDR2 FQNEAQ. General study findings and limits: Investigators viewed diversity estimates from one million T cells as underestimates, the study reported.

The sample taken for sequencing was blood. This clonotype was obtained from a woman aged 18-35 years in good health. The chain carries TRBV7-8 and TRBJ2-7, with TRBD1 matching 7 bases. The CDR3 loop reads CASSAARGEQYF. Here the CDR3 DNA reads TGTGCCAGCAGCGCGGCCAGGGGGGAGCAGTACTTC.